Below, 22 T cell receptor beta chains from the same sample are listed, as sequenced in a study of glioma-infiltrating T cells. TCR alpha and beta CDR3 regions were amplified from RNA using iRepertoire nested multiplex PCR. TCRdb independently ran MiXCR on the multiplex PCR reads; one entry per CDR3 protein. The table records more than 350,000 distinct CDR3 sequences, 41% of them present only once. The sequencing sample was made of glioma tissue, nonneoplastic brain tissue, or PBMCs (not recorded which). The receptors were sampled from a human donor with low-grade glioma or glioblastoma, undergoing nonglioma brain surgery, or in good health (not recorded which).

This chain joins TRBV20-1 and TRBJ2-7; possibly TRBD2 for D (5 bases). CDR3 length: 12 amino acids. Trimming took off 1 base at V and 2 bases at J, with 6 bases between the two ends. From germline, CDR1 is DFQATT and CDR2 SNEGSKA (reference sequence). The CDR3 DNA is TGCAGTGCTAGAGGGACTCCCTACGAGCAGTACTTC. This encodes CSARGTPYEQYF.

The J gene is TRBJ1-1, the V gene TRBV15; D possibly corresponds to TRBD1 (6 bases). Germline lookup yields CDR1 LNHNV and CDR2 YYDKDF (reference sequence). The CDR3 is 17 residues long. The V gene lost 0 bases and the J gene lost 5 bases, with 19 bases spanning the gap. The CDR3 sequence is CATSRDPRTAWKTEAFF. DNA of the CDR3: TGTGCCACCAGCAGAGATCCGAGGACAGCCTGGAAAACTGAAGCTTTCTTT.

The rearrangement joins TRBV11-2 to TRBJ2-7; D gene unclear. V lost 2 bases and J 6 bases, leaving 11 bases between the germline ends. The CDR3 totals 13 residues. CDR1 is SGHAT, CDR2 FQNNGV, per germline. The CDR3 DNA reads as TGTGCCAGCAGCTTATCCCTCAATAGCGAGCAGTACTTC. Protein product: CASSLSLNSEQYF.

In its sample, this clonotype was seen many times. The V gene is TRBV6-6, the J gene TRBJ1-2; 8 nucleotides line up with TRBD1. In germline, CDR1 is MNHNY, CDR2 SVGAGI (reference sequence). Trimming at V came to 2 bases and at J to 12 bases, leaving 5 bases not matched to a gene. The CDR3 contains 12 residues. CDR3 nucleotides: TGTGCCAGCAGTTACATCCGACAGGGGCACACCTTC. This encodes CASSYIRQGHTF.

This clonotype was recorded many times. The V gene is TRBV27, the J gene TRBJ1-2, with D tentatively TRBD1 (5 bases). This CDR3 region has 15 residues. Germline V gene data show CDR1 as MNHEY and CDR2 as SMNVEV (reference sequence). Trimming cost V 6 bases and J 0 bases, with 14 bases left between them. The CDR3 sequence: CASSRVTVPNYGYTF. CDR3 in DNA: TGTGCCAGCAGCAGAGTGACAGTCCCTAACTATGGCTACACCTTC.

Comments on this clonotype: The junction departs from the called germline gene at one end, perhaps through a read error. The V gene is TRBV6-1, the J gene TRBJ2-7, with 7 positions matching TRBD1. This CDR3 has 13 residues. Germline-derived CDR1 and CDR2 are MNHNS and SASEGT. The CDR3 nucleotides read TGCGCCAGCACGACAGGGCCCCTCGTCGAGCAGTACTTC. Protein: CASTTGPLVEQYF.

Many counts were recorded for this clonotype. The chain combines TRBV6-2 or TRBV6-3 with TRBJ2-2; D may be TRBD1 (5 bases). The CDR3 totals 13 residues. The ends were cut back, 5 bases at V and 6 bases at J, with 10 bases in the middle. CDR1 is MNHEY, CDR2 SVGEGT, per germline. CDR3 protein: CASSRQPPGELFF. The CDR3, as DNA: TGTGCCAGCAGTCGACAGCCACCCGGGGAGCTGTTTTTT.

There are many counts of this clonotype. The chain has TRBV15 and TRBJ2-7; a possible D gene is TRBD2 (5 bases). This CDR3 is 14 amino acids long. V lost 1 base, J lost 0 bases, and 7 bases lay in between. Germline V CDR1 and CDR2: LNHNV, YYDKDF (reference sequence). Written as DNA, the CDR3 is TGTGCCACCAGCAGAGGAGGAGGCTCCTACGAGCAGTACTTC. It encodes CATSRGGGSYEQYF.

Worth noting for this clonotype: The junction and the germline gene differ at one end; a read error may be behind it. This sequence joins TRBV19 and TRBJ1-5; maybe TRBD1 (6 bases). CDR1 is LNHDA and CDR2 is SQIVND in the germline V gene (reference sequence). The CDR3 runs to 16 residues. Here the CDR3 DNA reads TGCGCCAGTATGGCCACCTCAGGACAGCACAATCAGCCCCAGCATTTT. It yields the protein CASMATSGQHNQPQHF. Drawing the rest from reference TRBV19 and TRBJ1-5, the complete variable domain is DGGITQSPKYLFRKEGQNVTLSCEQNLNHDAMYWYRQDPGQGLRLIYYSQIVNDFQKGDIAEGYSVSREKKESFPLTVTSAQKNPTAFYLCASMATSGQHNQPQHFGDGTRLSIL.

This clonotype was observed at least ten times. The V and J genes are TRBV6-2 or TRBV6-3 and TRBJ2-3, with D uncertain. This CDR3 spans 14 amino acids. The V end was cut by 6 bases, the J end by 0 bases, with 10 bases between. Per germline, CDR1 MNHEY and CDR2 SVGEGT. CDR3: CASRRDGSTDTQYF. The DNA for the CDR3 is TGTGCCAGCAGGCGTGATGGAAGCACAGATACGCAGTATTTT.

The chain uses TRBV28 and TRBJ2-5; 10 bases agree with TRBD1. With 6 bases clipped from V and 5 bases from J, the junction kept 9 bases outside the gene matches. The CDR3 has 15 residues. Germline V gene lookup returns CDR1 MDHEN and CDR2 SYDVKM. The CDR3 nucleotides read TGTGCCAGCAGCGCGGGACAGGGGAAAAGGGAGACCCAGTACTTC. Amino acid sequence: CASSAGQGKRETQYF. The whole variable domain, filled in from reference TRBV28 and TRBJ2-5, reads DVKVTQSSRYLVKRTGEKVFLECVQDMDHENMFWYRQDPGLGLRLIYFSYDVKMKEKGDIPEGYSVSREKKERFSLILESASTNQTSMYLCASSAGQGKRETQYFGPGTRLLVL.

A remark on this clonotype: A junction boundary mismatches the germline segment, possibly from a read error. The V and J genes are TRBV6-5 and TRBJ2-1; D unclear. The CDR3 is 15 residues long. The V gene's germline CDR1 is MNHEY and CDR2 SVGAGI. The CDR3 loop is CTSTVGGQLYDEQFF. DNA for the CDR3: TGTACCAGCACCGTGGGTGGGCAACTTTACGATGAGCAGTTCTTC.

The chain employs TRBV7-6 and TRBJ2-1; D gene uncertain. With the DNA end fitting TRBJ2-7 better, the J assignment may be wrong. The length of the CDR3 is 14 residues. Germline V CDR1 and CDR2: SGHVS, FNYEAQ. In DNA form, the CDR3 reads TGTGCCAGCGTTCAAAGTCAAAAACCCTACGAGCAGTACTTC. Translation: CASVQSQKPYEQYF.

V usage is TRBV5-1 and J usage is TRBJ1-3; no reliable D call. Germline CDR1 and CDR2: SGHRS and YFSETQ. The CDR3 sequence is 16 residues long. The V gene lost 0 bases and the J gene lost 3 bases, with 13 bases spanning the gap. DNA for the CDR3: TGCGCCAGCAGCTTGGATCCGGGTCTAGGTGGAAACACCATATATTTT. Translation gives CASSLDPGLGGNTIYF.

As regards this clonotype: The junction and the germline gene differ at one end; a read error may be behind it. The chain couples TRBV2 to TRBJ2-5, with a possible D match to TRBD1 (7 bases). The CDR3 loop spans 13 amino acids. Germline V lookup: CDR1 SNHLY, CDR2 FYNNEI. As DNA, the CDR3 is TGTGCCAGCAGTGGGACAGGAGGGGAGACCAAGTACTTC. Translation gives CASSGTGGETKYF.

In regard to this clonotype: A much bigger clone sits one base away, suggesting this may be a read error. The J gene is TRBJ2-3, the V gene TRBV27; D call uncertain. Germline V gene sequence: CDR1 MNHEY, CDR2 SMNVEV (reference sequence). The CDR3 is 13 amino acids. CDR3 DNA sequence: TGTGCCAGCAGTTCCCGACGGCAGGATACGCATTATTTT. Translation gives CASSSRRQDTHYF.

This rearrangement joins TRBV12-3 or TRBV12-4 to TRBJ2-5, with a possible D match to TRBD2 (5 bases). This CDR3 is 15 amino acids long. V was trimmed by 6 bases and J by 4 bases, leaving 18 bases between them. CDR3 region: CASSPPAGGPETQYF. CDR3 coding DNA: TGTGCCAGCAGCCCCCCAGCCGGAGGCCCAGAGACCCAGTACTTC.

Many counts were recorded for this clonotype. V usage is TRBV15 and J usage is TRBJ2-1; TRBD2 agrees at 8 bases. Germline V gene data show CDR1 as LNHNV and CDR2 as YYDKDF (reference sequence). The CDR3 spans 16 residues. V dropped 0 bases and J dropped 2; count of bases not matched to a gene: 3. The CDR3 spells CATSRDGGGTYNEQFF. The CDR3 bases are TGTGCCACCAGCAGAGATGGCGGGGGGACCTACAATGAGCAGTTCTTC.

This clonotype occurred once. The gene calls are TRBV20-1 and TRBJ1-2, with a possible D match to TRBD1 (6 bases). V lost 6 bases to trimming and J lost 5 bases, with 16 bases between them. CDR3 length: 13 residues. CDR1 DFQATT and CDR2 SNEGSKA come from the germline V gene (reference sequence). CDR3 region: CSAEAEQGYGYTF. In DNA, the CDR3 is TGCAGTGCCGAAGCTGAGCAGGGGTATGGCTACACCTTC.

About this clonotype: Just one base apart from a much larger clone, this may be a read error. This chain joins TRBV27 and TRBJ2-3; TRBD2 aligns across 8 bases. The CDR3 sequence is 19 residues long. Germline V gene data show CDR1 as MNHEY and CDR2 as SMNVEV (reference sequence). Written as DNA, the CDR3 is TGTGCCAGCAATTTAAGTGGTAGCGGGGACTATTCTAGCACAGATACGCAGTATTTT. Translating it yields CASNLSGSGDYSSTDTQYF.

The chain employs TRBV10-3 and TRBJ1-1; 7 bases align to TRBD1. This CDR3 region has 14 residues. Trimming cost V 4 bases and J 0 bases; bases outside gene matches: 2. Looked up from germline, CDR1 is ENHRY and CDR2 is SYGVKD. The CDR3 reads CAISGDSMNTEAFF. In DNA form, the CDR3 reads TGTGCCATCAGTGGGGACAGTATGAACACTGAAGCTTTCTTT.

This clonotype was seen a handful of times. Being one base from a much bigger clone, this may be a read error. This is likely a read error, given that the CDR3 carries no conserved phenylalanine or tryptophan at its end. The V call is TRBV28, the J call TRBJ1-1, with D unclear. Per germline, CDR1 MDHEN and CDR2 SYDVKM. The CDR3 covers 11 residues. V was shortened by 1 base and J by 8 bases, with 5 bases between the two germline ends. CDR3 nucleotides: TGTGCCAGCAGTTTATCCCAGGAAGCTTTCCTT. As protein: CASSLSQEAFL.